This T cell receptor (beta chain) was captured in a study of T-cell reconstitution after alpha-beta-depleted transplantation in children. Germline loops: CDR1 DFQATT, CDR2 SNEGSKA (reference sequence). V dropped 7 bases and J dropped 4 bases, with 13 bases sitting between them. The CDR3 loop spans 13 amino acids. This clonotype has ten or more counts. Preparation of the TCRbeta library involved a method that used unique molecular identifiers. TCRdb independently ran MiXCR on the PCR reads; one entry per CDR3 protein. Of about 610,000 distinct CDR3 sequences detected, more than 9% appear once; the ten largest clones hold about 4%.

The TCR originated in a human donor who donated a stem cell graft to a child with acute myeloid leukemia. V usage is TRBV20-1 and J usage is TRBJ1-4; D possibly corresponds to TRBD1 (5 bases). The specimen comprised PBMCs from the stem cell graft donor, sampled from the stem cell graft. The CDR3 coding sequence is TGCAGTGTTACCCAGGGTAGTAATGAAAAACTGTTTTTT. As protein: CSVTQGSNEKLFF.